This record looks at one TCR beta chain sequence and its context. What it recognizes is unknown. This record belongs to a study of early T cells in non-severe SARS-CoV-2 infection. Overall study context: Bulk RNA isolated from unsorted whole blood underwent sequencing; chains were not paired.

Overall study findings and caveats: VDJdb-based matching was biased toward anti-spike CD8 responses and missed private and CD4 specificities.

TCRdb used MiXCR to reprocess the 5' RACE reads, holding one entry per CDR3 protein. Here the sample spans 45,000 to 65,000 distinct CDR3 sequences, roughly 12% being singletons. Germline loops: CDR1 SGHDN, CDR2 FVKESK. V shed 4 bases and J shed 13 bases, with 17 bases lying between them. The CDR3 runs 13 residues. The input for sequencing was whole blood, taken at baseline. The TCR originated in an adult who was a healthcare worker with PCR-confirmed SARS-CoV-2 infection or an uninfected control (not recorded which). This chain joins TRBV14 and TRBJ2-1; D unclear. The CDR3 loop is CASSPQDRGIQFF. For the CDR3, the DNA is TGTGCCAGCAGCCCGCAGGACCGCGGTATCCAGTTCTTC.